The rows below give T cell receptor beta chains drawn from one sample of a study of CD8+CD57+ T cells in acquired aplastic anemia. TCRdb re-derived calls from the reads in MiXCR, one entry per CDR3 protein. Of roughly 170,000 distinct CDR3 sequences detected, 48% appear once; the ten largest clones hold about an eighth. Sequenced input: sorted CD4+, CD8+, or CD8+CD57+ T cells (not recorded which) from PBMCs. The receptors come from a human donor with aplastic anemia. CDR3s include the opening cysteine and the closing phenylalanine or tryptophan. The D gene is left open where the match is weak. The listing skips clone size in some rows; elsewhere it reads once, few, many or a size class.

V	size	J	D	CDR3	DNA
TRBV5-8	many	TRBJ1-5	-	CASSPVGNQPQHF	TGTGCCAGCAGCCCCGTCGGGAATCAGCCCCAGCATTTT
TRBV25-1	-	TRBJ1-1	-	CASMTRVSDTEAFF	TGTGCCAGCATGACGAGGGTATCGGACACTGAAGCTTTCTTT
TRBV10-1	many	TRBJ2-2	TRBD1	CASSRQGRVKCTGELFF	TGCGCCAGCAGCAGACAGGGAAGAGTTAAGTGCACCGGGGAGCTGTTTTTT
TRBV2	-	TRBJ1-1	TRBD1	CASSDGRGLTNTEAFF	TGTGCCAGCAGTGACGGTAGGGGGCTTACGAACACTGAAGCTTTCTTT
TRBV5-1	many	TRBJ2-1	TRBD1	CASSAHEWDRVTNEQFF	TGCGCCAGCAGCGCCCATGAATGGGACAGGGTTACCAATGAGCAGTTCTTC
TRBV29-1	-	TRBJ2-7	-	CSVGATGLIYEQYF	TGCAGCGTTGGGGCGACAGGATTGATCTACGAGCAGTACTTC
TRBV5-5	many	TRBJ1-6	TRBD1	CASSLAKTGEGSPLHF	TGTGCCAGCAGCTTGGCCAAGACAGGGGAAGGTTCACCCCTCCACTTT
TRBV7-9	-	TRBJ2-3	-	CASSPPRSTDTQYF	TGTGCCAGCAGCCCCCCGCGGAGCACAGATACGCAGTATTTT
TRBV2	-	TRBJ1-1	TRBD1	CASTGQGTVASAEAFF	TGTGCCAGCACAGGACAGGGAACGGTCGCCTCGGCTGAAGCTTTCTTT
TRBV6-1	-	TRBJ2-7	-	CASSEAGQPPYEQYF	TGTGCCAGCAGTGAAGCGGGGCAGCCACCCTACGAGCAGTACTTC
TRBV6-5	many	TRBJ2-1	-	CASSPGPTSNEQFF	TGTGCCAGCAGCCCCGGGCCCACGAGCAATGAGCAGTTCTTC
TRBV29-1	-	TRBJ2-1	TRBD2	CSVATSGGANEQFF	TGCAGCGTTGCTACTAGCGGGGGGGCCAATGAGCAGTTCTTC
TRBV6-1	-	TRBJ2-3	TRBD2	CASNFGLAGSTDTQYF	TGTGCCAGCAACTTTGGACTAGCGGGGTCCACAGATACGCAGTATTTT
TRBV2	many	TRBJ1-5	TRBD1	CASCRGLEVQPQHF	TGTGCCAGCTGCAGGGGGCTTGAAGTTCAGCCCCAGCATTTT
TRBV19	many	TRBJ1-2	-	CASRDLNYGYTF	TGTGCCAGCCGGGACCTTAACTATGGCTACACCTTC
TRBV7-2	-	TRBJ2-3	-	CASSLVETHGTQYF	TGTGCCAGCAGCTTAGTCGAGACTCACGGTACGCAGTATTTT
TRBV2	-	TRBJ1-2	TRBD1	CASRYTQGAGGYTF	TGTGCCAGCAGATACACACAGGGGGCGGGTGGCTACACCTTC
TRBV6-1	many	TRBJ1-5	-	CASSPRQALDQPQHF	TGTGCCAGCAGCCCCAGACAGGCCCTAGATCAGCCCCAGCATTTT
TRBV25-1	few	TRBJ2-3	TRBD1	CASSGPGTGTYTQYF	TGTGCCAGCAGTGGCCCCGGGACAGGGACATATACGCAGTATTTT
TRBV5-1	-	TRBJ1-2	-	CASSLIGGDGYTF	TGCGCCAGCAGCTTGATAGGGGGGGATGGCTACACCTTC
TRBV10-3	-	TRBJ2-7	TRBD2	CAISQGLAGGSREQYF	TGTGCCATCAGCCAAGGACTAGCGGGGGGGTCTAGGGAGCAGTACTTC
TRBV7-8	-	TRBJ2-4	TRBD1	CASSQGTVNIQYF	TGTGCCAGCAGCCAAGGGACAGTCAACATTCAGTACTTC
TRBV9	many	TRBJ1-3	-	CASSVETAGNTIYF	TGTGCCAGCAGCGTAGAAACAGCTGGAAACACCATATATTTT
TRBV3-1	many	TRBJ1-2	-	CASSRQVGDGYTF	TGTGCCAGCAGCCGACAAGTCGGAGATGGCTACACCTTC
TRBV10-1	-	TRBJ2-3	TRBD1	CASSKDRGSDTQYF	TGTGCCAGCAGCAAGGACAGGGGTTCAGATACGCAGTATTTT
TRBV20-1	-	TRBJ2-1	-	CSARDQGTLGDEQFF	TGCAGTGCTAGAGATCAGGGGACCCTAGGGGATGAGCAGTTCTTC